Listed here are 18 T cell receptor beta chains from one sample, sequenced in a study of cytomegalovirus exposure and HLA in healthy donors. The PCR employed 60 Vbeta primers together with 13 Jbeta primers. Profiling relied on immunoSEQ multiplex PCR, and the TCRdb table lists in-frame clones only, not all of them. The sample yields under 150,000 clones, 60% to 85% seen once. The sample consisted of PBMCs. The receptor set was obtained from a female donor in good health and CMV-seropositive.

The chain recombines TRBV29-1 with TRBJ1-1; D perhaps matches TRBD1 (5 bases). V was clipped by 5 bases and J by 0 bases, with 13 bases between them. CDR1 is SQVTM and CDR2 is ANQGSEA in the germline V gene. This CDR3 is 14 amino acids long. The CDR3 loop reads CSVKVGAMNTEAFF. CDR3 in DNA: TGCAGCGTTAAGGTTGGGGCCATGAACACTGAAGCTTTCTTT.

This clone has a handful of counts. The chain uses TRBV7-9 and TRBJ2-5; D is possibly TRBD1 (5 bases). V lost 5 bases, J lost 5 bases, and 12 bases lay in between. The CDR3 runs to 13 residues. Germline lookup yields CDR1 SEHNR and CDR2 FQNEAQ (reference sequence). The CDR3 nucleotides are TGTGCCAGCAGCCCGGACATTTTGGAGACCCAGTACTTC. This sequence encodes CASSPDILETQYF.

This clone was found once. The chain combines TRBV7-2 with TRBJ1-5; 8 positions agree with TRBD1. The CDR3 is 16 amino acids. The J segment lost 4 bases and the V segment lost 5 bases, leaving 10 bases of the junction unmatched. Germline CDR1 and CDR2: SGHTA and FQGNSA. CDR3 loop: CASSVTTGAGNQPQHF. CDR3 in DNA: TGTGCCAGCAGCGTCACGACAGGGGCAGGGAATCAGCCCCAGCATTTT.

Note on this clone: Other DNA sequences of this sample code for an identical CDR3. The chain links TRBV7-9 to TRBJ2-5, with no clear D. Germline loops: CDR1 SEHNR, CDR2 FQNEAQ (reference sequence). The CDR3 sequence is 15 residues long. V gave up 1 base and J gave up 0 bases, with 9 bases separating them. CDR3 bases: TGTGCCAGCAGCTTAGTAGCTTCATACCAAGAGACCCAGTACTTC. The encoded protein is CASSLVASYQETQYF.

This clone appeared a few times. This rearrangement joins TRBV6-1 to TRBJ2-3, with D perhaps TRBD2 (6 bases). V shed 8 bases and J shed 4 bases, with 19 bases lying between them. CDR3 length: 15 residues. CDR1 is MNHNS and CDR2 is SASEGT in the germline V gene. The CDR3 nucleotides are TGTGCCAGCCGTGGGGTTTCGGGGGAAGCAGATACGCAGTATTTT. This translates into CASRGVSGEADTQYF.

The V call is TRBV2, the J call TRBJ2-2; 7 bases are shared with TRBD1. The CDR3 totals 17 residues. Germline-derived CDR1 and CDR2 are SNHLY and FYNNEI. The J segment lost 0 bases and the V segment lost 1 base, leaving 5 bases of the junction unmatched. This chain's CDR3 is CASSEEWTGTNTGELFF. The CDR3 nucleotides are TGTGCCAGCAGTGAAGAGTGGACAGGAACGAACACCGGGGAGCTGTTTTTT. Supplemented by reference TRBV2 and TRBJ2-2, the full variable domain reads EPEVTQTPSHQVTQMGQEVILRCVPISNHLYFYWYRQILGQKVEFLVSFYNNEISEKSEIFDDQFSVERPDGSNFTLKIRSTKLEDSAMYFCASSEEWTGTNTGELFFGEGSRLTVL.

This clone was recorded only once. CDR3 protein: CASRARDRNQETQYF. CDR3 sequence (DNA): TGTGCCAGCAGAGCCCGGGACAGGAACCAAGAGACCCAGTACTTC. The chain uses TRBV5-4 and TRBJ2-5, with 8 bases matching TRBD1. The CDR3 runs to 15 residues. The trim removed 5 bases at V and 0 bases at J, leaving 6 bases unmatched. Per the germline V gene, CDR1 is SGHNT and CDR2 is YYREEE (reference sequence).

This clone has just a few counts. The chain combines TRBV6-6 with TRBJ2-3; TRBD1 aligns across 9 bases. Germline V gene sequence: CDR1 MNHNY, CDR2 SVGAGI (reference sequence). V trimming: 5 bases; J trimming: 3 bases; junction bases outside the gene matches: 6. The CDR3 spans 15 residues. This chain's CDR3 is CASSRRQGGTDTQYF. CDR3 bases: TGTGCCAGCAGTCGCCGACAGGGGGGGACAGATACGCAGTATTTT.

The chain has TRBV18 and TRBJ1-2; 10 bases agree with TRBD1. Germline CDR1 KGHSH, CDR2 LQKENI. The CDR3 is 14 amino acids. V was clipped by 5 bases and J by 7 bases; unmatched bases: 7. The CDR3 DNA reads TGTGCCAGCTCAAGAGACAGGGGGCAAGGTGGCTACACCTTC. It yields the protein CASSRDRGQGGYTF.

This clone is a singleton in its sample. The chain couples TRBV4-2 to TRBJ2-2; 12 nucleotides align to TRBD2. The V gene's germline CDR1 is LGHNA and CDR2 YNFKEQ. J was trimmed by 6 bases and V by 5 bases; bases with no gene match: 19. This CDR3 contains 20 residues. The CDR3 is CASSSRLLTSGSVIAGELFF. Here the CDR3 DNA reads TGTGCCAGCAGCTCCCGATTGCTGACTAGCGGGAGCGTGATCGCCGGGGAGCTGTTTTTT.

The chain is built from TRBV4-1 and TRBJ2-2; D not resolved. The CDR3 sequence is 13 residues long. CDR1 MGHRA and CDR2 YSYEKL come from the germline V gene. Deletions cut 4 bases from V and 6 bases from J, with 9 bases between. The chain's CDR3 is CASSRAGAGELFF. CDR3 in DNA: TGCGCCAGCAGCCGGGCTGGCGCCGGGGAGCTGTTTTTT.

The chain carries TRBV27 and TRBJ2-1; D perhaps matches TRBD2 (6 bases). The ends were cut back, 5 bases at V and 0 bases at J, with 14 bases in the middle. The CDR3 is made up of 16 amino acids. The V gene's germline CDR1 is MNHEY and CDR2 SMNVEV (reference sequence). CDR3 protein: CASSTLAVSSYNEQFF. The CDR3 coding sequence is TGTGCCAGCAGTACCTTAGCGGTAAGCTCCTACAATGAGCAGTTCTTC.

This clone was observed a few times. The rearrangement links TRBV7-7 to TRBJ2-2; 8 bases are a match to TRBD1. The CDR3 contains 15 residues. The V gene's germline CDR1 is SSHAT and CDR2 FNYEAQ (reference sequence). The V and J ends lost 3 bases and 1 base, in that order; junction bases with no gene match: 1. CDR3 nucleotide sequence: TGTGCCAGCAGCTTCGGGACAGGGAACACCGGGGAGCTGTTTTTT. Protein: CASSFGTGNTGELFF. The variable domain in full, completed from reference TRBV7-7 and TRBJ2-2, reads GAGVSQSPRYKVTKRGQDVTLRCDPISSHATLYWYQQALGQGPEFLTYFNYEAQPDKSGLPSDRFSAERPEGSISTLTIQRTEQRDSAMYRCASSFGTGNTGELFFGEGSRLTVL.

This sequence joins TRBV6-5 and TRBJ1-2, with D uncertain. This CDR3 spans 14 amino acids. Germline lookup yields CDR1 MNHEY and CDR2 SVGAGI. Trimming took off 0 bases at V and 6 bases at J, with 11 bases between the two ends. The CDR3 spells CASSYSVREDGYTF. CDR3 in DNA: TGTGCCAGCAGTTACTCGGTGAGGGAGGATGGCTACACCTTC.

The chain uses TRBV2 and TRBJ1-1, with 8 nucleotides matching TRBD1. Germline V CDR1 and CDR2: SNHLY, FYNNEI. The CDR3 has 13 residues. V gave up 7 bases and J gave up 3 bases; unmatched junction bases: 4. The CDR3 loop is CASKDRVDTEAFF. The DNA for the CDR3 is TGTGCCAGCAAGGACAGGGTCGACACTGAAGCTTTCTTT.

This clone has more than one count but fewer than ten. The chain joins TRBV27 to TRBJ1-5; D ambiguous. The V gene lost 3 bases and the J gene lost 3 bases, with 9 bases spanning the gap. CDR1 and CDR2 from the germline V gene are MNHEY and SMNVEV (reference sequence). The CDR3 is made up of 14 amino acids. CDR3 nucleotides: TGTGCCAGCAGTTTGTGGGCAAACAATCAGCCCCAGCATTTT. Its protein product is CASSLWANNQPQHF.

This chain connects TRBV23-1 to TRBJ1-1; no reliable D call. TRBV23-1 is annotated as an ORF whose role is uncertain. V was trimmed by 0 bases and J by 1 base, leaving 6 bases between them. The CDR3 totals 14 residues. The CDR3 nucleotides read TGCGCCAGCAGTCAATCTCAGGCGAACACTGAAGCTTTCTTT. Translation: CASSQSQANTEAFF.

CDR3 bases: TGTGCCAGCAGCTTGTATGGCAGGGGGACTGAAGCTTTCTTT. It translates to CASSLYGRGTEAFF. This chain links TRBV5-6 with TRBJ1-1; 7 bases align to TRBD1. The CDR3 has 14 residues. The V gene end was trimmed by 1 base and the J gene end by 5 bases; junction bases not matched to a gene: 5. CDR1 and CDR2 (germline): SGHDT, YYEEEE. The full variable domain, in which reference TRBV5-6 and TRBJ1-1 provide the parts outside the CDR3, is DAGVTQSPTHLIKTRGQQVTLRCSPKSGHDTVSWYQQALGQGPQFIFQYYEEEERQRGNFPDRFSGHQFPNYSSELNVNALLLGDSALYLCASSLYGRGTEAFFGQGTRLTVV.